The rows below give T cell receptor beta chains drawn from one sample of a study of T cell responses to AZD1222 COVID-19 vaccine. Generated by immunoSEQ multiplex PCR, the TCRdb table keeps only in-frame clones and is missing some. The table for this sample gives about 140,000 clones. The sequencing input was peripheral blood. The receptors originated from an adult in good health. Each CDR3 is given with its conserved first and last residue. A D gene is named only where the DNA matches it firmly.

v_call: TRBV1; j_call: TRBJ1-6; cdr3_length: 16; d_call: -; cdr3_aa: CTSSLRGQGVGSPLHF; cdr3_nt: TGCACCAGCTCCCTACGCGGTCAGGGGGTTGGTTCACCCCTCCACTTT
v_call: TRBV10-3; j_call: TRBJ2-4; cdr3_length: 16; d_call: TRBD2; cdr3_aa: CAISDGGARTKNIQYF; cdr3_nt: TGTGCCATCAGTGACGGGGGGGCGCGGACCAAAAACATTCAGTACTTC
v_call: TRBV11-3; j_call: TRBJ1-6; cdr3_length: 18; d_call: TRBD1; cdr3_aa: CASSLDVIMGDRASPLHF; cdr3_nt: TGTGCCAGCAGCTTAGATGTGATCATGGGGGACAGGGCTTCACCCCTCCACTTT
v_call: TRBV11-3; j_call: TRBJ2-3; cdr3_length: 16; d_call: -; cdr3_aa: CASSLGPHTSTDTQYF; cdr3_nt: TGTGCCAGCAGCTTAGGTCCCCATACAAGCACAGATACGCAGTATTTT
v_call: TRBV30; j_call: TRBJ2-5; cdr3_length: 14; d_call: TRBD2; cdr3_aa: CAWGDWGGQETQYF; cdr3_nt: TGTGCCTGGGGCGATTGGGGGGGTCAAGAGACCCAGTACTTC
v_call: TRBV6-5; j_call: TRBJ2-1; cdr3_length: 12; d_call: -; cdr3_aa: CASRDRTNEQFF; cdr3_nt: TGTGCCAGCAGGGACAGAACCAATGAGCAGTTCTTC
v_call: TRBV4-2; j_call: TRBJ2-7; cdr3_length: 14; d_call: TRBD1; cdr3_aa: CASSLGQGGDEQYF; cdr3_nt: TGTGCCAGCAGCCTTGGACAGGGAGGCGACGAGCAGTACTTC
v_call: TRBV5-8; j_call: TRBJ1-4; cdr3_length: 16; d_call: TRBD1; cdr3_aa: CASSWRTGGAEEKLFF; cdr3_nt: TGTGCCAGCAGCTGGCGCACAGGGGGCGCGGAGGAAAAACTGTTTTTT
v_call: TRBV27; j_call: TRBJ1-1; cdr3_length: 13; d_call: -; cdr3_aa: CASSLSEGTEAFF; cdr3_nt: TGTGCCAGCAGTTTATCGGAAGGAACTGAAGCTTTCTTT
v_call: TRBV6-2/TRBV6-3; j_call: TRBJ2-7; cdr3_length: 15; d_call: -; cdr3_aa: CASSWSRVRPYEQYF; cdr3_nt: TGTGCCAGCAGTTGGTCGAGGGTCCGTCCCTACGAGCAGTACTTC
v_call: TRBV24-1; j_call: TRBJ2-2; cdr3_length: 14; d_call: -; cdr3_aa: CATSDQIRPGELFF; cdr3_nt: TGTGCCACCAGTGATCAGATACGACCCGGGGAGCTGTTTTTT
v_call: TRBV29-1; j_call: TRBJ2-7; cdr3_length: 13; d_call: -; cdr3_aa: CSVESDSSYEQYF; cdr3_nt: TGCAGCGTTGAGTCGGACAGTTCCTACGAGCAGTACTTC
v_call: TRBV9; j_call: TRBJ1-6; cdr3_length: 15; d_call: -; cdr3_aa: CASSVADSGNSPLHF; cdr3_nt: TGTGCCAGCAGCGTAGCTGATTCCGGGAATTCACCCCTCCACTTT
v_call: TRBV7-8; j_call: TRBJ2-3; cdr3_length: 16; d_call: -; cdr3_aa: CASSLRGRGSTDTQYF; cdr3_nt: TGTGCCAGCAGCCTACGTGGGAGGGGGAGCACAGATACGCAGTATTTT
v_call: TRBV9; j_call: TRBJ2-5; cdr3_length: 15; d_call: -; cdr3_aa: CASSIGLEDQETQYF; cdr3_nt: TGTGCCAGCAGCATAGGGCTAGAAGACCAAGAGACCCAGTACTTC
v_call: TRBV30; j_call: TRBJ1-3; cdr3_length: 16; d_call: TRBD1; cdr3_aa: CAWSAGTGFFGNTIYF; cdr3_nt: TGTGCCTGGAGCGCCGGGACAGGTTTTTTTGGAAACACCATATATTTT
v_call: TRBV12-3/TRBV12-4; j_call: TRBJ2-7; cdr3_length: 13; d_call: -; cdr3_aa: CASSLGGYYEQYF; cdr3_nt: TGTGCCAGCAGTTTAGGGGGCTACTACGAGCAGTACTTC
v_call: TRBV7-6; j_call: TRBJ2-5; cdr3_length: 16; d_call: TRBD2; cdr3_aa: CASSSASLAAQETQYF; cdr3_nt: TGTGCCAGCAGTTCCGCGTCCCTAGCGGCGCAAGAGACCCAGTACTTC
v_call: TRBV6-5; j_call: TRBJ2-7; cdr3_length: 11; d_call: -; cdr3_aa: CATGRGFEQYF; cdr3_nt: TGTGCCACGGGCCGTGGGTTCGAGCAGTACTTC
v_call: TRBV30; j_call: TRBJ1-3; cdr3_length: 15; d_call: -; cdr3_aa: CAWSVFGGAGNTIYF; cdr3_nt: TGTGCCTGGAGTGTATTTGGGGGGGCTGGAAACACCATATATTTT
v_call: TRBV28; j_call: TRBJ1-6; cdr3_length: 16; d_call: -; cdr3_aa: CASSIWSHDHNSPLHF; cdr3_nt: TGTGCCAGCAGTATCTGGTCACATGACCATAATTCACCCCTCCACTTT
v_call: TRBV4-1; j_call: TRBJ1-6; cdr3_length: 15; d_call: TRBD1; cdr3_aa: CASSQVGQDYSPLHF; cdr3_nt: TGCGCCAGCAGCCAAGTGGGACAGGACTATTCACCCCTCCACTTT
v_call: TRBV3-1/TRBV3-2; j_call: TRBJ1-2; cdr3_length: 15; d_call: -; cdr3_aa: CASSQDRTVPRGYTF; cdr3_nt: TGTGCCAGCAGCCAAGATAGGACAGTCCCTCGGGGCTACACCTTC
v_call: TRBV6-5; j_call: TRBJ1-5; cdr3_length: 16; d_call: TRBD1; cdr3_aa: CASSYSRGQHNQPQHF; cdr3_nt: TGTGCCAGCAGTTACTCGAGGGGACAGCACAATCAGCCCCAGCATTTT
v_call: TRBV4-1; j_call: TRBJ1-1; cdr3_length: 15; d_call: -; cdr3_aa: CASSQGRHPNAEAFF; cdr3_nt: TGCGCCAGCAGCCAAGGCCGGCATCCGAACGCTGAAGCTTTCTTT
v_call: TRBV5-6; j_call: TRBJ1-1; cdr3_length: 15; d_call: -; cdr3_aa: CASSLGGARETEAFF; cdr3_nt: TGTGCCAGCAGCTTGGGAGGGGCCCGTGAGACTGAAGCTTTCTTT
v_call: TRBV9; j_call: TRBJ1-2; cdr3_length: 15; d_call: TRBD1; cdr3_aa: CASSVIGTGANGYTF; cdr3_nt: TGTGCCAGCAGCGTAATTGGGACAGGGGCCAATGGCTACACCTTC
v_call: TRBV5-7; j_call: TRBJ1-2; cdr3_length: 12; d_call: -; cdr3_aa: CASRSRQDGYTF; cdr3_nt: TGTGCCAGCAGGTCTCGACAGGATGGCTACACCTTC
v_call: TRBV7-8; j_call: TRBJ1-5; cdr3_length: 15; d_call: -; cdr3_aa: CASSLAGPRTQPQHF; cdr3_nt: TGTGCCAGCAGCTTAGCGGGCCCTCGCACGCAGCCCCAGCATTTT
v_call: TRBV5-1; j_call: TRBJ2-7; cdr3_length: 14; d_call: -; cdr3_aa: CASSSQGNTYEQYF; cdr3_nt: TGCGCCAGCAGCTCACAGGGTAATACCTACGAGCAGTACTTC
v_call: TRBV5-1; j_call: TRBJ1-5; cdr3_length: 13; d_call: -; cdr3_aa: CASSFTGTQPQHF; cdr3_nt: TGCGCCAGCAGCTTTACAGGGACTCAGCCCCAGCATTTT
v_call: TRBV7-3; j_call: TRBJ2-3; cdr3_length: 14; d_call: TRBD2; cdr3_aa: CASSWRGDTDTQYF; cdr3_nt: TGTGCCAGCAGCTGGCGGGGGGACACAGATACGCAGTATTTT
v_call: TRBV7-6; j_call: TRBJ2-3; cdr3_length: 17; d_call: -; cdr3_aa: CASSLAHASAGADTQYF; cdr3_nt: TGTGCCAGCAGCTTAGCGCACGCTAGCGCGGGCGCAGATACGCAGTATTTT
v_call: TRBV10-3; j_call: TRBJ1-1; cdr3_length: 16; d_call: TRBD1; cdr3_aa: CAITASLDRAVREAFF; cdr3_nt: TGTGCCATCACTGCGTCCCTGGACAGGGCAGTCCGTGAAGCTTTCTTT
v_call: TRBV7-2; j_call: TRBJ2-7; cdr3_length: 12; d_call: -; cdr3_aa: CASTLRGGEQYF; cdr3_nt: TGTGCCAGCACCCTCAGGGGCGGCGAGCAGTACTTC
v_call: TRBV27; j_call: TRBJ1-5; cdr3_length: 13; d_call: -; cdr3_aa: CASSLGRTRPQHF; cdr3_nt: TGTGCCAGCAGTTTGGGACGGACTAGGCCCCAGCATTTT
v_call: TRBV7-2; j_call: TRBJ1-4; cdr3_length: 15; d_call: TRBD1; cdr3_aa: CASSLVSGGREKLFF; cdr3_nt: TGTGCCAGCAGCTTAGTTTCAGGGGGTAGGGAAAAACTGTTTTTT
v_call: TRBV19; j_call: TRBJ1-4; cdr3_length: 16; d_call: TRBD1; cdr3_aa: CASSLRTGSPNEKLFF; cdr3_nt: TGTGCCAGTAGTCTGCGGACAGGATCGCCTAATGAAAAACTGTTTTTT
v_call: TRBV5-4; j_call: TRBJ1-2; cdr3_length: 16; d_call: TRBD1; cdr3_aa: CASSSHLGTGGDGYTF; cdr3_nt: TGTGCCAGCAGCTCGCATTTAGGGACAGGGGGGGACGGCTACACCTTC
v_call: TRBV6-5; j_call: TRBJ2-7; cdr3_length: 15; d_call: TRBD1; cdr3_aa: CASSSRQGITYEQYF; cdr3_nt: TGTGCCAGCAGTTCCAGACAGGGTATTACCTACGAGCAGTACTTC
v_call: TRBV6-5; j_call: TRBJ1-2; cdr3_length: 14; d_call: -; cdr3_aa: CASSYSTSPYGYTF; cdr3_nt: TGTGCCAGCAGTTACTCGACCAGCCCCTATGGCTACACCTTC
v_call: TRBV19; j_call: TRBJ1-2; cdr3_length: 14; d_call: TRBD1; cdr3_aa: CASSAGQYTYGYTF; cdr3_nt: TGTGCCAGTAGCGCGGGACAGTATACCTATGGCTACACCTTC
v_call: TRBV28; j_call: TRBJ1-1; cdr3_length: 16; d_call: -; cdr3_aa: CASSFSMKTANTEAFF; cdr3_nt: TGTGCCAGCAGTTTCTCTATGAAGACGGCGAACACTGAAGCTTTCTTT
v_call: TRBV9; j_call: TRBJ2-7; cdr3_length: 13; d_call: -; cdr3_aa: CASSVGDRTEQYF; cdr3_nt: TGTGCCAGCAGCGTAGGGGACCGGACTGAGCAGTACTTC
v_call: TRBV4-2; j_call: TRBJ2-5; cdr3_length: 21; d_call: -; cdr3_aa: CASSQVTPEGRPKSIRETQYF; cdr3_nt: TGTGCCAGCAGCCAAGTGACGCCCGAGGGACGGCCCAAGAGTATCCGAGAGACCCAGTACTTC
v_call: TRBV6-1; j_call: TRBJ2-5; cdr3_length: 16; d_call: -; cdr3_aa: CASSEAQVGQLETQYF; cdr3_nt: TGTGCCAGCAGTGAAGCACAGGTCGGGCAGTTAGAGACCCAGTACTTC
v_call: TRBV28; j_call: TRBJ2-2; cdr3_length: 14; d_call: -; cdr3_aa: CASSFGSRTGELFF; cdr3_nt: TGTGCCAGCAGTTTCGGTAGCCGCACCGGAGAGCTGTTTTTT
v_call: TRBV7-8; j_call: TRBJ1-3; cdr3_length: 13; d_call: -; cdr3_aa: CASSRQRRDTIYF; cdr3_nt: TGTGCCAGCAGCCGCCAGCGCCGGGACACCATATATTTT
v_call: TRBV7-2; j_call: TRBJ2-5; cdr3_length: 14; d_call: TRBD1; cdr3_aa: CASSWTGEQETQYF; cdr3_nt: TGTGCCAGCAGCTGGACAGGGGAACAAGAGACCCAGTACTTC
v_call: TRBV6-5; j_call: TRBJ1-2; cdr3_length: 13; d_call: TRBD1; cdr3_aa: CASSWTGRDGYTF; cdr3_nt: TGTGCCAGCAGTTGGACAGGGCGGGATGGCTACACCTTC
v_call: TRBV6-2/TRBV6-3; j_call: TRBJ2-4; cdr3_length: 13; d_call: -; cdr3_aa: CASSRDIKSIQYF; cdr3_nt: TGTGCCAGCAGTAGGGACATAAAAAGCATTCAGTACTTC
v_call: TRBV11-3; j_call: TRBJ2-2; cdr3_length: 17; d_call: -; cdr3_aa: CASSLDPGILRTGELFF; cdr3_nt: TGTGCCAGCAGCTTAGATCCGGGGATATTGAGGACCGGGGAGCTGTTTTTT
v_call: TRBV19; j_call: TRBJ2-5; cdr3_length: 14; d_call: TRBD2; cdr3_aa: CASSGGLSKETQYF; cdr3_nt: TGTGCCAGTAGTGGGGGACTATCGAAAGAGACCCAGTACTTC
v_call: TRBV9; j_call: TRBJ2-1; cdr3_length: 17; d_call: TRBD2; cdr3_aa: CASGEGRTSGSYNEQFF; cdr3_nt: TGTGCCAGTGGGGAGGGTCGGACTAGCGGCTCCTACAATGAGCAGTTCTTC
v_call: TRBV27; j_call: TRBJ1-1; cdr3_length: 16; d_call: -; cdr3_aa: CASSLLGVGGRTEAFF; cdr3_nt: TGTGCCAGCAGTTTATTGGGTGTGGGGGGCCGGACTGAAGCTTTCTTT
v_call: TRBV9; j_call: TRBJ1-3; cdr3_length: 13; d_call: -; cdr3_aa: CASSVRVRDTIYF; cdr3_nt: TGTGCCAGCAGCGTAAGGGTTAGGGACACCATATATTTT
v_call: TRBV7-9; j_call: TRBJ1-2; cdr3_length: 16; d_call: TRBD1; cdr3_aa: CASSLVGTDFNYGYTF; cdr3_nt: TGTGCCAGCAGCTTAGTGGGGACAGATTTTAACTATGGCTACACCTTC
v_call: TRBV14; j_call: TRBJ1-1; cdr3_length: 11; d_call: -; cdr3_aa: CASSPLSMAFF; cdr3_nt: TGTGCCAGCAGCCCCCTGAGTATGGCTTTCTTT
v_call: TRBV6-5; j_call: TRBJ1-5; cdr3_length: 15; d_call: -; cdr3_aa: CASNPKRETGQPQHF; cdr3_nt: TGTGCCAGCAACCCGAAGAGGGAGACCGGGCAGCCCCAGCATTTT
v_call: TRBV3-1/TRBV3-2; j_call: TRBJ1-2; cdr3_length: 13; d_call: -; cdr3_aa: CASTLQGNYGYTF; cdr3_nt: TGTGCCAGCACCCTACAGGGAAACTATGGCTACACCTTC